These T cell receptor beta chains were read from a single sample in a study of T cells in localized non-small cell lung cancer. Data came from immunoSEQ multiplex PCR; TCRdb stores just in-frame clones and leaves some out. This repertoire shows tens of thousands of clones, more than 65% found once; its top ten account for roughly 4.8%. The sample in question was PBMCs, obtained before any cancer treatment. The receptors were gathered from a man aged 35-69 years with stage II lung adenocarcinoma. CDR3s include the opening cysteine and the closing phenylalanine or tryptophan. A D gene is named only where the DNA matches it firmly. Expanded clones are given a class, and other clones once, few, many or no size at all.

clone size,J gene,V gene,D gene,CDR3 DNA,CDR3 protein
once,TRBJ1-1,TRBV6-1,NA,TGTGCCAGCAGTGTTACAGGGACCACTGAAGCTTTCTTT,CASSVTGTTEAFF
once,TRBJ2-3,TRBV30,NA,TGTGCCTGGAGTGTTGGACTGGGCACAGATACGCAGTATTTT,CAWSVGLGTDTQYF
NA,TRBJ2-7,TRBV11-2,NA,TGTGCCAGCAGCTTTAATAGGGACGAGCAGTACTTC,CASSFNRDEQYF
NA,TRBJ1-2,TRBV28,NA,TGTGCCAGCAGTTTCCGGGACATCAACTATGGCTACACCTTC,CASSFRDINYGYTF
once,TRBJ2-1,TRBV5-1,NA,TGCGCCAGCAGGTCGGGGGGCGCGGGGAATGAGCAGTTCTTC,CASRSGGAGNEQFF
NA,TRBJ2-7,TRBV18,TRBD2,TGTGCCAGCTCACCAAGCGGGAGACTAAGGAGCGAGCAGTACTTC,CASSPSGRLRSEQYF
NA,TRBJ2-1,TRBV7-8,NA,TGTGCCAGCAGCACCCCTATAGGGACGCTGTCTAGCTCCTACAATGAGCAGTTCTTC,CASSTPIGTLSSSYNEQFF
NA,TRBJ2-2,TRBV7-2,NA,TGTGCCAGCAGCTTCTCCACCGGGGAGCTGTTTTTT,CASSFSTGELFF
NA,TRBJ2-7,TRBV12-5,NA,TGTGCTAGTGGTTTGGTACCCGGATCCTACGAGCAGTACTTC,CASGLVPGSYEQYF
NA,TRBJ1-1,TRBV5-1,NA,TGCGCCAGCAGCGTAACAGAGAACACTGAAGCTTTCTTT,CASSVTENTEAFF
NA,TRBJ1-5,TRBV6-6,NA,TGTGCCAGCAGTACCCGAGGGGTGTTTCAGCCCCAGCATTTT,CASSTRGVFQPQHF
once,TRBJ2-3,TRBV19,TRBD1,TGTGCCAGTAGTACTCTTTATCCGGGACAGGGGATCGGCACAGATACGCAGTATTTT,CASSTLYPGQGIGTDTQYF
NA,TRBJ1-2,TRBV6-1,NA,TGTGCCAGCAGTGAATCGCAGGGTAGTGGCTACACCTTC,CASSESQGSGYTF
NA,TRBJ1-3,TRBV4-2,NA,TGTGCCAGCAGCCAAGTCTCAGGAGCCTCTGGAAACACCATATATTTT,CASSQVSGASGNTIYF
NA,TRBJ1-2,TRBV11-2,TRBD1,TGTGCCAGCAGCAAACGGACAGGGGAAGGCTACACCTTC,CASSKRTGEGYTF
NA,TRBJ1-1,TRBV10-3,NA,TGTGCCATCGGTACGGGGGGGTTGAACACTGAAGCTTTCTTT,CAIGTGGLNTEAFF
once,TRBJ2-7,TRBV10-3,TRBD2,TGTGCCATCAGTGACAGAGGCGGACTAGCGGGAGTGGCCTACGAGCAGTACTTC,CAISDRGGLAGVAYEQYF
NA,TRBJ1-1,TRBV6-1,TRBD1,TGTGCCAGCAGTGAAGGTGGGGCTAGGACAGGGGACGCTTTCTTT,CASSEGGARTGDAFF
NA,TRBJ1-5,TRBV5-1,NA,TGCGCCAGCAGCTTGAACGGATTTCCTTTAAATCAGCCCCAGCATTTT,CASSLNGFPLNQPQHF
NA,TRBJ2-1,TRBV18,NA,TGTGCCAGCTCCTACGATGTATACAATGAGCAGTTCTTC,CASSYDVYNEQFF
NA,TRBJ2-3,TRBV9,NA,TGTGCCAGCAGCGTAGCTCAGGGGCTCCCAGATACGCAGTATTTT,CASSVAQGLPDTQYF
NA,TRBJ1-1,TRBV4-3,NA,TGCGCCAGCAGCCAAGACCCGCAGCAGAACACTGAAGCTTTCTTT,CASSQDPQQNTEAFF
few,TRBJ2-7,TRBV5-8,NA,TGTGCCAGCAGCTTGGACGAGCAGTACTTC,CASSLDEQYF
NA,TRBJ2-5,TRBV30,TRBD2,TGTGCCTCACAGGCCTGGGGACTAGCGGGGGAATTTAAAGAGACCCAGTACTTC,CASQAWGLAGEFKETQYF
NA,TRBJ2-7,TRBV25-1,TRBD1,TGTGCCAGCAGTGCACCAGGGGGCCGGGGCTACGAGCAGTACTTC,CASSAPGGRGYEQYF
NA,TRBJ2-1,TRBV5-1,NA,TGCGCCAGCAGCTTGGACAAGTACAATGAGCAGTTCTTC,CASSLDKYNEQFF
NA,TRBJ1-1,TRBV19,NA,TGTGCCAGTAGTATAGTCGGGATGAACACTGAAGCTTTCTTT,CASSIVGMNTEAFF
NA,TRBJ1-1,TRBV7-8,NA,TGTGCCAGCAGCTTAGCAACAGGAATGAACACTGAAGCTTTCTTT,CASSLATGMNTEAFF
NA,TRBJ1-1,TRBV2,NA,TGTGCCAGCAGCTCGGTGGGCACTGAAGCTTTCTTT,CASSSVGTEAFF
NA,TRBJ2-7,TRBV4-3,TRBD2,TGCGCCAGCAGCCAGGAGACAGGGATCACTAGCGGGAGGGCTTACGAGCAGTACTTC,CASSQETGITSGRAYEQYF
NA,TRBJ2-7,TRBV5-6,NA,TGTGCCAGCAGCTTTGACTACGAGCAGTACTTC,CASSFDYEQYF
NA,TRBJ2-4,TRBV29-1,TRBD1,TGCAGCGTTGATGAAACAGGGGGTGGGATCTCTCAGTACTTC,CSVDETGGGISQYF